This T cell receptor beta chain was sequenced during a study of CD8 T cells in ankylosing spondylitis. General study points: What seemed typical of ankylosing spondylitis blood was a TCR beta motif built from roughly 8 highly homologous variants.

Using its own MiXCR run on the 5' RACE reads, TCRdb lists one record per CDR3 protein. The table lists 450,000 or so distinct CDR3 sequences, roughly a quarter of them singletons. Worth noting for this clonotype: Its matching antigen is unknown.

Germline V gives CDR1 SNHLY, CDR2 FYNNEI. Deletions cut 0 bases from V and 3 bases from J, with 0 bases between. This CDR3 comprises 12 residues. The receptor comes from a male donor with ankylosing spondylitis. The material sequenced was blood, either unsorted or a sorted T cell fraction (not recorded which). This chain connects TRBV2 to TRBJ2-4, with unresolved D. The CDR3 nucleotides are TGTGCCAGCAGTGAAGCCAAAAACATTCAGTACTTC. Amino acid sequence: CASSEAKNIQYF.